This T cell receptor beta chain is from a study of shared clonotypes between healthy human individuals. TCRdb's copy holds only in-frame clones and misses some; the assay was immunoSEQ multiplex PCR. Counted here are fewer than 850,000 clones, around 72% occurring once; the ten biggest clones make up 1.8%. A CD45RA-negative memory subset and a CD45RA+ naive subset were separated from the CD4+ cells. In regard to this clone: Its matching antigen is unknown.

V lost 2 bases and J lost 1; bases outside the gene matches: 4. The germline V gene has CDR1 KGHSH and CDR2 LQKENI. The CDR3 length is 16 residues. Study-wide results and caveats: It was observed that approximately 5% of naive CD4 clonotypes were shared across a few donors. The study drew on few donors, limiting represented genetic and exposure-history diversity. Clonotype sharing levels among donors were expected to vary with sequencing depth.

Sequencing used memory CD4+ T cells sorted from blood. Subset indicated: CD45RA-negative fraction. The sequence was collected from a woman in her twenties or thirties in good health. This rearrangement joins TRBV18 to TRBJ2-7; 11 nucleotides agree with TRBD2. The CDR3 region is CASSPEGLAESYEQYF. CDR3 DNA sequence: TGTGCCAGCTCACCAGAGGGACTAGCGGAATCCTACGAGCAGTACTTC. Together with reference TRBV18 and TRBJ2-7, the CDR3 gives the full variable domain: NAGVMQNPRHLVRRRGQEARLRCSPMKGHSHVYWYRQLPEEGLKFMVYLQKENIIDESGMPKERFSAEFPKEGPSILRIQQVVRGDSAAYFCASSPEGLAESYEQYFGPGTRLTVT.